This is a list of T cell receptor beta chains from one sample in a study of blood T cell repertoires in COVID-19. Libraries were prepared by immunoSEQ multiplex PCR; TCRdb keeps only in-frame clonotypes and omits some of them. The sample consists of 120,000 or so clones, just over 70% of them appearing once. Sequencing was performed on peripheral blood. These receptors all come from a human donor with acute or convalescent COVID-19. The donor label of this sample is uncertain. The CDR3 runs from the conserved cysteine through the conserved F or W. A D gene is named only where the DNA matches it firmly. Expanded clones get a size class; other rows say once, few or many, or leave the size out.

d_gene: TRBD1
abundance: -
v_gene: TRBV19
j_gene: TRBJ1-2
CDR3nt: TGTGCCAGTAATTTCCGGGACAGGGTTTATGGCTACACCTTC
CDR3aa: CASNFRDRVYGYTF

d_gene: TRBD1
abundance: medium-sized
v_gene: TRBV5-6
j_gene: TRBJ2-5
CDR3nt: TGTGCCAGCAGCTGGACAGGGGGACCAGAGACCCAGTACTTC
CDR3aa: CASSWTGGPETQYF

d_gene: -
abundance: few
v_gene: TRBV19
j_gene: TRBJ2-2
CDR3nt: TGTGCCATTAAAGACTGGAACACCGGGGAGCTGTTTTTT
CDR3aa: CAIKDWNTGELFF

d_gene: -
abundance: few
v_gene: TRBV4-1
j_gene: TRBJ1-1
CDR3nt: TGCGCCAGCAGCCAAGCTGCAGGGATAGGAATGAACACTGAAGCTTTCTTT
CDR3aa: CASSQAAGIGMNTEAFF

d_gene: TRBD2
abundance: -
v_gene: TRBV3-1/TRBV3-2
j_gene: TRBJ2-4
CDR3nt: TGTGCCAGCAGCCAGATGACTAGCGGGAACATTCAGTACTTC
CDR3aa: CASSQMTSGNIQYF

d_gene: -
abundance: -
v_gene: TRBV3-1/TRBV3-2
j_gene: TRBJ1-2
CDR3nt: TGTGCCAGCAGCCACCTGGGGGCAGGGTACGGCTACACCTTC
CDR3aa: CASSHLGAGYGYTF

d_gene: -
abundance: once
v_gene: TRBV5-1
j_gene: TRBJ2-3
CDR3nt: TGCGCCAGCAGCTTGGGACACCTCACAGATACGCAGTATTTT
CDR3aa: CASSLGHLTDTQYF

d_gene: TRBD2
abundance: -
v_gene: TRBV5-6
j_gene: TRBJ2-5
CDR3nt: TGTGCCAGCAGCTTGTGGACTAGCGGGGGGGATAGACAAGAGACCCAGTACTTC
CDR3aa: CASSLWTSGGDRQETQYF

d_gene: TRBD1
abundance: -
v_gene: TRBV6-1
j_gene: TRBJ1-5
CDR3nt: TGTGCCAGCAGTGACCGACAGGGAAAAGGCAATCAGCCCCAGCATTTT
CDR3aa: CASSDRQGKGNQPQHF

d_gene: TRBD1
abundance: -
v_gene: TRBV20-1
j_gene: TRBJ2-2
CDR3nt: TGCAGTGCTAGTCGATACAGGGGGGACACCGGGGAGCTGTTTTTT
CDR3aa: CSASRYRGDTGELFF

d_gene: -
abundance: -
v_gene: TRBV7-9
j_gene: TRBJ1-5
CDR3nt: TGTGCCAGCAGGGCCAGGGGTAGCAATCAGCCCCAGCATTTT
CDR3aa: CASRARGSNQPQHF

d_gene: -
abundance: -
v_gene: TRBV2
j_gene: TRBJ1-1
CDR3nt: TGTGCCAGCAGTGAAGTACTCACCAGGGGAGTGCCTTTCTTT
CDR3aa: CASSEVLTRGVPFF

d_gene: TRBD2
abundance: -
v_gene: TRBV9
j_gene: TRBJ2-1
CDR3nt: TGTGCCAGCACCAAACTAGCGGGGGGGATCGATGAGCAGTTCTTC
CDR3aa: CASTKLAGGIDEQFF

d_gene: -
abundance: few
v_gene: TRBV2
j_gene: TRBJ1-5
CDR3nt: TGTGCCAGCCGGGTTTTCAATCAGCCCCAGCATTTT
CDR3aa: CASRVFNQPQHF

d_gene: TRBD2
abundance: -
v_gene: TRBV4-1
j_gene: TRBJ2-1
CDR3nt: TGCGCCAGCAGCCAATATGGCGGGGGGAGCTCCTACAATGAGCAGTTCTTC
CDR3aa: CASSQYGGGSSYNEQFF

d_gene: TRBD1
abundance: -
v_gene: TRBV2
j_gene: TRBJ2-5
CDR3nt: TGTGCCAGCAGTCTTACAGGGGGCTTGGGGGAGACCCAGTACTTC
CDR3aa: CASSLTGGLGETQYF

d_gene: -
abundance: -
v_gene: TRBV30
j_gene: TRBJ2-7
CDR3nt: TGTGCCTGGAAATACAGCCAGCGTCGGGGCGAGCAGTACTTC
CDR3aa: CAWKYSQRRGEQYF

d_gene: -
abundance: -
v_gene: TRBV5-5
j_gene: TRBJ2-7
CDR3nt: TGTGCCAGCAGCTCGGGACTCTTGACAGTTCGGAGGGGCGAGCAGTACTTC
CDR3aa: CASSSGLLTVRRGEQYF

d_gene: -
abundance: -
v_gene: TRBV5-1
j_gene: TRBJ2-2
CDR3nt: TGCGCCAGCAGCTTGAATAGCGCGAACACCGGGGAGCTGTTTTTT
CDR3aa: CASSLNSANTGELFF

d_gene: TRBD2
abundance: few
v_gene: TRBV14
j_gene: TRBJ2-1
CDR3nt: TGTGCCAGCAGCCAAGTACGGGGGGGGTACAATGAGCAGTTCTTC
CDR3aa: CASSQVRGGYNEQFF

d_gene: TRBD1
abundance: -
v_gene: TRBV4-2
j_gene: TRBJ1-4
CDR3nt: TGTGCCAGCAGCCAAATAGGGACAGCAACTAATGAAAAACTGTTTTTT
CDR3aa: CASSQIGTATNEKLFF

d_gene: -
abundance: -
v_gene: TRBV19
j_gene: TRBJ1-1
CDR3nt: TGTGCCAGTAGTATAGGGGCAGGCAGGGACACTGAAGCTTTCTTT
CDR3aa: CASSIGAGRDTEAFF

d_gene: -
abundance: -
v_gene: TRBV4-2
j_gene: TRBJ2-2
CDR3nt: TGTGCCAGCAGCCAAAACAGGGATGCATCGAACACCGGGGAGCTGTTTTTT
CDR3aa: CASSQNRDASNTGELFF

d_gene: -
abundance: few
v_gene: TRBV7-2
j_gene: TRBJ2-4
CDR3nt: TGTGCCAGCAGCTTGCGCCGACGGGGGGCCACCCAAAACATTCAGTACTTC
CDR3aa: CASSLRRRGATQNIQYF

d_gene: -
abundance: -
v_gene: TRBV19
j_gene: TRBJ1-1
CDR3nt: TGTGCCAGTTGGGGGGAACGGGTGAACACTGAAGCTTTCTTT
CDR3aa: CASWGERVNTEAFF

d_gene: -
abundance: few
v_gene: TRBV19
j_gene: TRBJ2-3
CDR3nt: TGTGCCAGTAGTCCGGACACATCTAGCACAGATACGCAGTATTTT
CDR3aa: CASSPDTSSTDTQYF

d_gene: -
abundance: -
v_gene: TRBV6-5
j_gene: TRBJ1-3
CDR3nt: TGTGCCAGCACTACCCCCTCTGGAAACACCATATATTTT
CDR3aa: CASTTPSGNTIYF

d_gene: TRBD2
abundance: -
v_gene: TRBV9
j_gene: TRBJ2-3
CDR3nt: TGTGCCAGCAGCGCTAGCTCCGGGACTAGCGCTAACACAGATACGCAGTATTTT
CDR3aa: CASSASSGTSANTDTQYF

d_gene: TRBD2
abundance: -
v_gene: TRBV18
j_gene: TRBJ2-3
CDR3nt: TGTGCCAGCTCATTGACTAGCGGACCCCCACACGATACGCAGTATTTT
CDR3aa: CASSLTSGPPHDTQYF

d_gene: -
abundance: many
v_gene: TRBV30
j_gene: TRBJ1-6
CDR3nt: TGTGCCTGGAGTGCTCAGGGATTCGGTAATTCACCCCTCCACTTT
CDR3aa: CAWSAQGFGNSPLHF

d_gene: TRBD1
abundance: -
v_gene: TRBV5-4
j_gene: TRBJ1-4
CDR3nt: TGTGCCAGCAGCTTGAAAGGACAGGGAGGTGAAAAACTGTTTTTT
CDR3aa: CASSLKGQGGEKLFF

d_gene: -
abundance: once
v_gene: TRBV19
j_gene: TRBJ2-6
CDR3nt: TGTGCCAGTAGTATTGGCCAGTTTACTGGGGCCAACGTCCTGACTTTC
CDR3aa: CASSIGQFTGANVLTF

d_gene: -
abundance: -
v_gene: TRBV11-2
j_gene: TRBJ1-2
CDR3nt: TGTGCCAGCAGCTTAGGAGGGAACTATGGCTACACCTTC
CDR3aa: CASSLGGNYGYTF

d_gene: -
abundance: -
v_gene: TRBV7-9
j_gene: TRBJ1-4
CDR3nt: TGTGCCAGCAGCTTAGCCGGGACACCCGGGGAAAAACTGTTTTTT
CDR3aa: CASSLAGTPGEKLFF

d_gene: -
abundance: few
v_gene: TRBV3-1/TRBV3-2
j_gene: TRBJ1-5
CDR3nt: TGTGCCAGCAGCCAAGAACGGAATCAGCCCCAGCATTTT
CDR3aa: CASSQERNQPQHF

d_gene: TRBD2
abundance: -
v_gene: TRBV19
j_gene: TRBJ2-1
CDR3nt: TGTGCCAGTAGTATAACGGGGGGACCCTACAATGAGCAGTTCTTC
CDR3aa: CASSITGGPYNEQFF

d_gene: -
abundance: few
v_gene: TRBV7-3
j_gene: TRBJ2-2
CDR3nt: TGTGCCAGCAGCTTCTCCAGCACCGGGGAGCTGTTTTTT
CDR3aa: CASSFSSTGELFF

d_gene: -
abundance: -
v_gene: TRBV19
j_gene: TRBJ2-5
CDR3nt: TGTGCCAGTAATCGGGGAGAGGTGGGAGAGACCCAGTACTTC
CDR3aa: CASNRGEVGETQYF

d_gene: -
abundance: -
v_gene: TRBV30
j_gene: TRBJ2-1
CDR3nt: TGTGCCTGGAGTGTACCGGGCATTCGGGGGAATGAGCAGTTCTTC
CDR3aa: CAWSVPGIRGNEQFF